A single sample is the source of the 12 T cell receptor beta chains below, sequenced in a study of T cells in Graves' hyperthyroidism and ophthalmopathy. Researchers amplified the TCR beta CDR3 regions from RNA transcripts. Primed by the HTBI set, a first-round RT-PCR was run on the TCR CDR3. Each CDR3 protein gets one entry after TCRdb re-called the multiplex PCR reads with MiXCR. Of about 760,000 distinct CDR3 sequences listed, 30% to 40% are singletons. Sequencing used blood. These receptor sequences come from a woman between 35 and 50 years old with Graves' hyperthyroidism.

V usage is TRBV4-3 and J usage is TRBJ1-3, with D possibly TRBD1 on 5 matching bases. Per the germline V gene, CDR1 is LGHNA and CDR2 is YSLEER. The CDR3 length is 16 residues. Trimming cost V 4 bases and J 0 bases, with 13 bases left between them. The chain's CDR3 is CASSRNRIYSGNTIYF. The CDR3 region has the DNA TGCGCCAGCAGCCGGAACAGGATTTACTCTGGAAACACCATATATTTT.

This clonotype was seen a handful of times. DNA of the CDR3: TGCAGCGGGGGACAGAACTATGGCTACACCTTC. This translates into CSGGQNYGYTF. The genes are TRBV29-1 and TRBJ1-2, with 7 bases aligning to TRBD1. V dropped 7 bases and J dropped 2; count of bases not matched to a gene: 1. This CDR3 is built from 11 residues. CDR1 SQVTM and CDR2 ANQGSEA come from the germline V gene.

This chain links TRBV20-1 with TRBJ2-5, with D tentatively TRBD1 (5 bases). CDR3 length equals 12 residues. Germline values: CDR1 DFQATT, CDR2 SNEGSKA (reference sequence). Trimming cost V 4 bases and J 5 bases, with 11 bases left between them. This CDR3 is CSAMGPEETQYF. CDR3 sequence (DNA): TGCAGTGCTATGGGGCCGGAGGAGACCCAGTACTTC.

This clonotype was detected many times. V and J are TRBV7-8 and TRBJ1-4, with D unresolved. V lost 0 bases, J lost 5 bases, and 4 bases lay in between. The CDR3 runs to 13 residues. Germline V gene sequence: CDR1 SGHVS, CDR2 FQNEAQ. The CDR3 sequence is CASSLAGNEKLFF. The DNA of the CDR3 is TGTGCCAGCAGCTTAGCAGGGAATGAAAAACTGTTTTTT. Full variable domain (missing parts from reference TRBV7-8 and TRBJ1-4): GAGVSQSPRYKVAKRGQDVALRCDPISGHVSLFWYQQALGQGPEFLTYFQNEAQLDKSGLPSDRFFAERPEGSVSTLKIQRTQQEDSAVYLCASSLAGNEKLFFGSGTQLSVL.

A remark on this clonotype: This likely comes from a read error, as the CDR3 has no conserved phenylalanine or tryptophan at its end. This chain links TRBV25-1 with TRBJ1-6, with D uncertain. The germline V gene has CDR1 MGHDK and CDR2 SYGVNS. This CDR3 is built from 17 residues. The V and J ends lost 5 bases and 0 bases respectively, with 14 bases between them. CDR3: CASSFTHLSSYNSPLHL. DNA for the CDR3: TGTGCCAGCAGTTTTACACATCTGAGCTCCTATAATTCACCCCTCCACCTT.

A remark on this clonotype: This may be a read error: a much more frequent sequence differs by one nucleotide. The J gene is TRBJ1-1, the V gene TRBV7-9; D is unclear. The CDR3 extends over 10 amino acids. Per germline, CDR1 SEHNR and CDR2 FQNEAQ (reference sequence). The CDR3 DNA reads as TGTGCCATCACCGGTGCTGAAGTTTTCTTT. This translates into CAITGAEVFF.

The gene calls are TRBV20-1 and TRBJ1-2; tentative D call: TRBD1 (6 bases). Germline CDR1 is DFQATT and CDR2 is SNEGSKA (reference sequence). The CDR3 runs 11 residues. Between the trimmed V and J ends, which lost 8 bases and 2 bases, there was a span of 9 bases. CDR3 residues: CSLQGNYGYTF. In nucleotides, the CDR3 is TGCAGTTTGCAGGGGAACTATGGCTACACCTTC.

This clonotype has just a few counts. The J gene is TRBJ1-1, the V gene TRBV6-6; 8 nucleotides align to TRBD1. This CDR3 is built from 16 residues. V dropped 5 bases and J dropped 3; count of bases not matched to a gene: 11. Germline assignment: CDR1 MNHNY and CDR2 SVGAGI (reference sequence). The CDR3 DNA reads as TGTGCCAGCAGTGCCCGGACAGGGCGGGGGTACACTGAAGCTTTCTTT. It translates to CASSARTGRGYTEAFF.

For this clonotype: The germline gene is not matched at one end of the junction; a read error may be the cause. The chain couples TRBV7-2 to TRBJ2-7; 9 positions match TRBD1. The CDR3 contains 15 residues. Germline V CDR1 and CDR2: SGHTA, FQGNSA. The DNA of the CDR3 is TGTGCCAGCAGCTTAGTCTCGGGACAGGGATACGAGCAGTGCTTC. Its translation: CASSLVSGQGYEQCF.

The table lists this clonotype with a few counts. V and J are TRBV5-4 and TRBJ1-1, with D unresolved. There are 16 residues in the CDR3. Germline-derived CDR1 and CDR2 are SGHNT and YYREEE (reference sequence). Trimming removed 6 bases from V and 5 bases from J, with 23 bases in between. Here the CDR3 DNA reads TGTGCCAGCACCTCCCAGGATCGTTTGTGGGGAACTGAAGCTTTCTTT. Amino acid sequence: CASTSQDRLWGTEAFF. Supplemented by reference TRBV5-4 and TRBJ1-1, the full variable domain reads ETGVTQSPTHLIKTRGQQVTLRCSSQSGHNTVSWYQQALGQGPQFIFQYYREEENGRGNFPPRFSGLQFPNYSSELNVNALELDDSALYLCASTSQDRLWGTEAFFGQGTRLTVV.

The chain is built from TRBV5-6 and TRBJ2-7, with D possibly being TRBD2 (6 bases). The CDR3 sequence is 14 residues long. The germline CDR1 and CDR2 sequences are SGHDT and YYEEEE. V gave up 4 bases and J gave up 6 bases, with 17 bases separating them. CDR3 loop: CASSHLRWRAEQYF. For the CDR3, the DNA is TGTGCCAGCAGCCACCTACGATGGAGGGCCGAGCAGTACTTC.

This clonotype was observed a handful of times. The chain is built from TRBV2 and TRBJ1-5; D unresolved. The V gene's germline CDR1 is SNHLY and CDR2 FYNNEI. CDR3 size: 16 residues. With 4 bases removed from V and 3 bases from J, the gap between germline ends came to 16 bases. This CDR3 is CASSGAITHSNQPQHF. CDR3 coding DNA: TGTGCCAGCAGTGGGGCAATAACCCACTCCAATCAGCCCCAGCATTTT.